This paragraph reports one T cell receptor (beta chain). No antigen is known for it. The data originate from a study of T cell responses to AZD1222 COVID-19 vaccine. Overall study results and limits: White British ancestry dominated among donors, who included more females, and clonal diversity was possibly underestimated.

Some second doses came at about 4 weeks and others at about 12 weeks; these were pooled. Libraries were prepared by immunoSEQ multiplex PCR; TCRdb keeps only in-frame clonotypes and omits some of them. The sample comprises roughly 150,000 clones, around 90% of which are singletons, and approximately 6.2% rests with the top ten. Specimen: peripheral blood, collected 28 days after the second AZD1222 dose. This sequence was found in an adult who received the AZD1222 COVID-19 vaccine.

CDR3 nucleotides: TGTGCCAGCAGTTTAGCGCGGATCTATGGCTACACCTTC. It codes for CASSLARIYGYTF. The chain carries TRBV28 and TRBJ1-2; D not certain. Between the trimmed V and J ends, which lost 2 bases and 4 bases, there was a span of 8 bases. The CDR3 spans 13 residues. From germline, CDR1 is MDHEN and CDR2 SYDVKM.